Below are 4 T cell receptor beta chains sequenced from a single sample in a study of T cell repertoires in cytomegalovirus infection. TCRdb reprocessed the reads with MiXCR, giving one entry per CDR3 protein. The sample yields approximately 730,000 distinct CDR3 sequences, roughly 28% seen once. Their antigens are not known. Sequencing was performed on cultured CD8+ T cells from PBMCs, taken from culture after CMV antigen stimulation. The receptors stem from a human donor in good health (CMV status not recorded). Some clones in this sample may be carry-over from other donors' samples.

The sample holds a few counts of this clonotype. In DNA, the CDR3 is TGTGCCAGCAGTTTCAGGGTCCACGAGCAGTACTTC. It is translated as CASSFRVHEQYF. The chain carries TRBV6-2 or TRBV6-3 and TRBJ2-7, with a tentative D call TRBD1 (5 bases). The germline V gene encodes CDR1 MNHEY and CDR2 SVGEGT. V lost 4 bases and J lost 5, with 9 bases in between. The CDR3 loop spans 12 amino acids.

This clonotype was recorded a few times. The CDR3 coding sequence is TGTGCCAGCAGTTACTCGACCGGGGAGCAGTACTTC. It codes for CASSYSTGEQYF. V and J are TRBV6-5 and TRBJ2-7; D ambiguous. This CDR3 comprises 12 residues. V was clipped by 0 bases and J by 7 bases, with 7 bases between them. Germline CDR1 is MNHEY and CDR2 is SVGAGI.

The rearrangement links TRBV5-6 to TRBJ2-7; D is unclear. Germline lookup yields CDR1 SGHDT and CDR2 YYEEEE. There are 15 residues in the CDR3. Trimming left V 3 bases short and J 1 base short, with 14 bases between. CDR3 DNA sequence: TGTGCCAGCAGCTCTCCTCGACTGGCTTCCTACGAGCAGTACGTC. Encoded protein: CASSSPRLASYEQYV.

Concerning this clonotype itself: The conserved phenylalanine or tryptophan normally closing the CDR3 is absent here, so this likely arose from a read error. The gene calls are TRBV5-6 and TRBJ1-5; 7 positions match TRBD1. This CDR3 is 13 amino acids long. Germline values: CDR1 SGHDT, CDR2 YYEEEE. J gave up 6 bases and V 3 bases, and 3 bases lay outside the gene matches. The CDR3 bases are TGTGCCAGCAGCTCAGGGGGAGCTCAGCCCCAGCATATT. It specifies CASSSGGAQPQHI.